This T cell receptor (beta chain) was obtained from a study of blood T cell repertoires in COVID-19. The CDR3 runs 15 residues. V lost 8 bases and J 4 bases, leaving 20 bases between the germline ends. Germline V gene sequence: CDR1 MRHNA, CDR2 SNTAGT. The data were produced by immunoSEQ multiplex PCR, yet TCRdb's version contains in-frame clones alone and is incomplete. The repertoire holds about 400,000 clones, with approximately 85% as singletons. The TCR was taken from a woman in her 40s with acute COVID-19. Sequencing used PBMCs or T cells enriched from blood (not recorded which). This chain connects TRBV6-4 to TRBJ1-2; no clear D. The CDR3: CASPTAGEETYGYTF. The CDR3 DNA follows: TGTGCCAGCCCCACAGCCGGGGAGGAAACCTATGGCTACACCTTC.